Below are 13 T cell receptor beta chains sequenced from a single sample in a study of cytomegalovirus exposure and HLA in healthy donors. Vbeta (60) and Jbeta (13) primers were used in the PCR. Measured with immunoSEQ multiplex PCR; TCRdb has only the in-frame clones, and not every one. The repertoire holds some 130,000 clones, with roughly 9.6% as singletons. Material: PBMCs. Source of these receptors: a middle-aged woman in good health and CMV-seropositive.

The gene calls are TRBV7-9 and TRBJ1-2; 8 bases map to TRBD1. Germline CDR1 and CDR2: SEHNR and FQNEAQ (reference sequence). The length of the CDR3 is 15 residues. Unmatched junction bases numbered 7, after V lost 5 bases and J lost 2 bases. CDR3: CASSPDRGANYGYTF. CDR3 DNA: TGTGCCAGCAGCCCTGACAGGGGTGCAAACTATGGCTACACCTTC. Complete variable domain (other parts from reference TRBV7-9 and TRBJ1-2): DTGVSQNPRHKITKRGQNVTFRCDPISEHNRLYWYRQTLGQGPEFLTYFQNEAQLEKSRLLSDRFSAERPKGSFSTLEIQRTEQGDSAMYLCASSPDRGANYGYTFGSGTRLTVV.

The V gene is TRBV7-2, the J gene TRBJ2-3; TRBD2 matches 7 bases. This CDR3 comprises 17 residues. Germline CDR1 is SGHTA and CDR2 is FQGNSA. V gave up 1 base and J gave up 4 bases; unmatched junction bases: 11. Here the CDR3 reads CASSLVAGGGGADTQYF. DNA for the CDR3: TGTGCCAGCAGCTTAGTTGCTGGCGGGGGAGGGGCAGATACGCAGTATTTT.

This clone was seen a few times. The chain employs TRBV5-1 and TRBJ1-1, with D perhaps TRBD1 (6 bases). This CDR3 comprises 15 residues. Trimming left V 2 bases short and J 1 base short, with 12 bases between. Germline V gene lookup returns CDR1 SGHRS and CDR2 YFSETQ. CDR3 nucleotides: TGCGCCAGCAGCTTTCAACAGGGCTCGAACACTGAAGCTTTCTTT. Translation gives CASSFQQGSNTEAFF.

The table lists this clone with a few counts. The rearrangement links TRBV2 to TRBJ2-3; D possibly corresponds to TRBD1 (5 bases). In germline, CDR1 is SNHLY, CDR2 FYNNEI. The CDR3 extends over 17 amino acids. Trimming pared 6 bases from V and 2 bases from J, leaving 21 bases between. CDR3 in amino acids: CASSRDGRVANTDTQYF. The CDR3 DNA follows: TGTGCCAGCAGCCGAGATGGCAGGGTTGCTAACACAGATACGCAGTATTTT.

Only a few counts were recorded for this clone. The chain couples TRBV5-8 to TRBJ1-6, with 7 positions matching TRBD1. V shed 4 bases, J shed 4 bases, and the junction held 5 bases outside the gene matches. This CDR3 contains 15 residues. Germline CDR1 is SGHTS and CDR2 is YDEGEE. CDR3 DNA sequence: TGTGCCAGCAGCCGCCTGACAGGGTATAATTCACCCCTCCACTTT. The encoded protein is CASSRLTGYNSPLHF.

This clone showed up just a few times. The rearrangement links TRBV19 to TRBJ1-2; unclear D gene. The germline gives CDR1 LNHDA, CDR2 SQIVND (reference sequence). The CDR3 is 14 amino acids. The germline V and J ends were trimmed by 4 bases and 7 bases, with 16 bases remaining between them. The CDR3 region has the DNA TGTGCCAGTAGTACAAGTCGGCAGAGGGCTGGCTACACCTTC. Protein product: CASSTSRQRAGYTF.

The CDR3 sequence: CASSQTDTQYF. The CDR3, as DNA: TGTGCCAGCAGTCAAACAGATACGCAGTATTTT. V usage is TRBV6-6 and J usage is TRBJ2-3; D call uncertain. Germline CDR1 and CDR2: MNHNY and SVGAGI (reference sequence). Trimming removed 5 bases at V and 3 bases at J, with 3 bases between. The CDR3 runs to 11 residues.

This clone came up a few times. The chain couples TRBV7-6 to TRBJ2-1; 9 positions match TRBD2. The CDR3 consists of 15 residues. Per germline, CDR1 SGHVS and CDR2 FNYEAQ. V was pared by 5 bases and J by 3 bases, with 5 bases of the junction left unmatched. The CDR3 region has the DNA TGTGCCAGCAGCACGAGCGGGGGGCTCTACAATGAGCAGTTCTTC. As protein: CASSTSGGLYNEQFF.

This clone was observed a handful of times. This chain joins TRBV9 and TRBJ2-3; tentative D call: TRBD1 (6 bases). CDR1 is SGDLS and CDR2 is YYNGEE in the germline V gene. The CDR3 is made up of 14 amino acids. Trimming stripped 4 bases from V and 4 bases from J, with 13 bases between. The CDR3 sequence: CASSLQGSPDTQYF. CDR3 DNA: TGTGCCAGCAGCCTACAGGGTTCTCCAGATACGCAGTATTTT.

This clone was recorded a few times. Here the CDR3 reads CASGLDRVTDTQYF. In DNA, the CDR3 is TGTGCTAGTGGTTTGGACAGGGTAACAGATACGCAGTATTTT. The chain is built from TRBV12-5 and TRBJ2-3, with a possible D match to TRBD1 (6 bases). The CDR3 covers 14 residues. V was cut by 1 base and J by 3 bases, with 8 bases left in between. CDR1 LGHNT and CDR2 FRNRAP come from the germline V gene.

The chain employs TRBV5-8 and TRBJ1-5, with a tentative D call TRBD1 (6 bases). The germline gives CDR1 SGHTS, CDR2 YDEGEE. Trimming stripped 1 base from V and 5 bases from J, with 16 bases between. The CDR3 consists of 16 residues. This CDR3 is CASSLIGQGFYQPQHF. CDR3 sequence (DNA): TGTGCCAGCAGCTTGATTGGCCAGGGGTTTTATCAGCCCCAGCATTTT.

The chain links TRBV11-3 to TRBJ1-6; D uncertain. The V end lost 3 bases, the J end lost 10 bases, and 25 bases lay between the germline ends. The CDR3 loop spans 18 amino acids. The V gene's germline CDR1 is SGHNT and CDR2 YENEEA. For the CDR3, the DNA is TGTGCCAGCAGCTTTCCCGGCGCTCGGGGTGGAATTAGCTCACCCCTCCACTTT. It translates to CASSFPGARGGISSPLHF.

The chain couples TRBV5-1 to TRBJ2-5, with TRBD1 as a possible D gene (6 bases). The CDR3 has 13 residues. Germline CDR1 SGHRS, CDR2 YFSETQ. V lost 5 bases and J lost 5, with 13 bases in between. The CDR3: CASRPTGTETQYF. The CDR3, as DNA: TGCGCCAGCAGACCTACAGGGACGGAGACCCAGTACTTC.